Listed below are T cell receptor beta chains from one sample, sequenced in a study of shared clonotypes between healthy human individuals. The table came from immunoSEQ multiplex PCR; TCRdb's copy has only in-frame clones and leaves some out. This sample has a few million clones, with 80% to 95% found just once. Input material: naive CD4+ T cells from PBMCs. These receptor sequences come from a man aged 18 to 30 in good health. Some clones in this sample may be carry-over from other donors' samples. Both conserved end residues are part of each CDR3. Fields, in order: clone size, J gene, D gene, V gene, CDR3 DNA, CDR3 protein. A D gene is named only where the DNA matches it firmly. For some rows the clone size is stated as once, few or many, or as a class when expanded; others skip it.

>.|TRBJ2-5|.|TRBV6-5
TGTGCCAGCAGTTACCATGGACGCCAAGAGACCCAGTACTTC
CASSYHGRQETQYF
>.|TRBJ2-2|.|TRBV5-1
TGCGCCAGCAGCTCCGCCGGGACAACGAACACCGGGGAGCTGTTTTTT
CASSSAGTTNTGELFF
>once|TRBJ1-4|.|TRBV18
TGTGCCAGCTCACCACCGTCCGAAAAACTGTTTTTT
CASSPPSEKLFF
>.|TRBJ2-7|.|TRBV19
TGTGCCAGTAGTCCCGAGGGCTACAACGAGCAGTACTTC
CASSPEGYNEQYF
>.|TRBJ2-3|TRBD2|TRBV7-9
TGTGCCAGCAGCGATGGGGGACTAGGCACAGATACGCAGTATTTT
CASSDGGLGTDTQYF
>.|TRBJ2-3|.|TRBV7-9
TGTGCCAGCAGTCGTTTGAGACCCCAGGAGGAGGATACGCAGTATTTT
CASSRLRPQEEDTQYF
>few|TRBJ1-1|.|TRBV4-1
TGCGCCAGCAGCCAAGGGTCGGGACGAAGGAACACTGAAGCTTTCTTT
CASSQGSGRRNTEAFF
>.|TRBJ2-4|.|TRBV5-4
TGTGCCAGCAGCGAACAGGCCCGGCAAAACATTCAGTACTTC
CASSEQARQNIQYF
>.|TRBJ1-5|TRBD1|TRBV11-2
TGTGCCAGTAACCCAACAGGGGCCTACAATCAGCCCCAGCATTTT
CASNPTGAYNQPQHF
>.|TRBJ2-1|TRBD2|TRBV10-3
TGTGCCGCCAGACCCGGGACTAGCGGGATACCCATGGCCAATGAGCAGTTCTTC
CAARPGTSGIPMANEQFF
>.|TRBJ2-2|TRBD2|TRBV27
TGTGCCAGCAGTTTTCGGCGGGAGAGCACCGGGGAGCTGTTTTTT
CASSFRRESTGELFF
>.|TRBJ2-1|TRBD1|TRBV2
TGTGCCAGCAGCGGGACAGGGGGCAATGAGCAGTTCTTC
CASSGTGGNEQFF
>.|TRBJ1-2|TRBD1|TRBV7-2
TGTGCCAGCAGCCCGGGGGGGACAGGGGTCATGGGCTACACCTTC
CASSPGGTGVMGYTF
>.|TRBJ2-5|.|TRBV7-2
TGTGCCAGCAGCAAACAGGTCGCTTCTCCCCCAGAGACCCAGTACTTC
CASSKQVASPPETQYF
>.|TRBJ2-1|.|TRBV6-4
TGTGCCAGCAGTGAGGCTGGTGAGCAGTTCTTC
CASSEAGEQFF
>.|TRBJ2-1|TRBD2|TRBV4-2
TGTGCCAGCAGCCAAGTCTTACTAGCGGGAGAACGGAATGAGCAGTTCTTC
CASSQVLLAGERNEQFF
>.|TRBJ1-5|.|TRBV28
TGTGCCAGCAGTCTATGGGGCCGGAATCAGCCCCAGCATTTT
CASSLWGRNQPQHF
>.|TRBJ2-4|TRBD2|TRBV19
TGTGCCAGTAGTATGTGGGGGACTAGCGGGATACTAGCCAAAAACATTCAGTACTTC
CASSMWGTSGILAKNIQYF
>.|TRBJ1-1|.|TRBV9
TGTGCCAGCAGCTCACAGGGTTCGATGAACACTGAAGCTTTCTTT
CASSSQGSMNTEAFF
>.|TRBJ1-2|.|TRBV18
TGTGCCAGCTCACCACCCGTGGTGGAGGGTGTCTATGGCTACACCTTC
CASSPPVVEGVYGYTF
>.|TRBJ1-1|.|TRBV2
TGTGCCAGCAGTCGGTCGGATAAGGCTTTCTTT
CASSRSDKAFF
>many|TRBJ2-1|.|TRBV5-1
TGCGCCAGCAGCGCTCCTCATTATCCGGGACTCTCCCTCAATGAGCAGTTCTTC
CASSAPHYPGLSLNEQFF
>once|TRBJ2-7|.|TRBV29-1
TGCAGCGCTGGAAGGGGAATTTACGAGCAGTACTTC
CSAGRGIYEQYF
>.|TRBJ2-7|.|TRBV6-1
TGTGCCAGCAGGACAGGACCTCGAGGGTACGAGCAGTACTTC
CASRTGPRGYEQYF
>.|TRBJ1-2|TRBD1|TRBV2
TGTGCCAGCAGGGGACAGGGGAATGGCTACACCTTC
CASRGQGNGYTF
>once|TRBJ2-1|TRBD2|TRBV7-9
TGTGCCAGCAGCAAAAGGGCTGGTAGCGGGAGGTCGGGTGAGCAGTTCTTC
CASSKRAGSGRSGEQFF
>.|TRBJ2-2|TRBD1|TRBV19
TGTGCCAGTATCCCGGGGGCAGGGGGCGGAACCGGGGAGCTGTTTTTT
CASIPGAGGGTGELFF
>.|TRBJ1-5|.|TRBV11-2
TGTGCCAGCAGCTTGTACATGGGGGCCTATCAGCCCCAGCATTTT
CASSLYMGAYQPQHF
>.|TRBJ2-3|TRBD2|TRBV12-5
TGTGCTAGTGGTTTGGGACGGGAGGGAGATACGCAGTATTTT
CASGLGREGDTQYF
>.|TRBJ1-5|.|TRBV28
TGTGCCAGCACCCGGACAGTCGATAGCAATCAGCCCCAGCATTTT
CASTRTVDSNQPQHF
>.|TRBJ2-7|.|TRBV25-1
TGTGCCAGCAGTGAATCCGGCTCCCTGGTGTTGGAGCAGTACTTC
CASSESGSLVLEQYF
>.|TRBJ2-1|TRBD2|TRBV9
TGTGCCAGCAGCGAGGCGGGAGTCCACAATGAGCAGTTCTTC
CASSEAGVHNEQFF
>.|TRBJ2-2|.|TRBV7-2
TGTGCCAGCACCACGAGGCCCGGGGAGCTGTTTTTT
CASTTRPGELFF
>few|TRBJ2-1|.|TRBV7-3
TGTGCCAGCAGCTTAGGAGGGAGGAGGCACAATGAGCAGTTCTTC
CASSLGGRRHNEQFF
>.|TRBJ2-1|TRBD2|TRBV6-1
TGTGCCAGCAGTGGAGCGGGAGCCTACAATGAGCAGTTCTTC
CASSGAGAYNEQFF
>.|TRBJ1-2|.|TRBV28
TGTGCCTACAGCCCTGATGGCTACACCTTC
CAYSPDGYTF
>.|TRBJ1-2|.|TRBV6-6
TGTGCCAGCAGCCCTGCAGGGAGGTTAAACTATGGCTACACCTTC
CASSPAGRLNYGYTF
>.|TRBJ2-3|TRBD1|TRBV28
TGTGCCAGCAGTTTAATAGGACAGGGGACAGATACGCAGTATTTT
CASSLIGQGTDTQYF
>.|TRBJ1-5|.|TRBV4-1
TGCGCCAGCAGCCAAGATTCCGGAGTTCCCTTTCATAGCAATCAGCCCCAGCATTTT
CASSQDSGVPFHSNQPQHF
>.|TRBJ1-1|TRBD1|TRBV7-3
TGTGCCAGCAGTACAACAGGGGGCAGGTTAACTGAAGCTTTCTTT
CASSTTGGRLTEAFF
>.|TRBJ2-7|.|TRBV5-1
TGCGCCAGCAGCCCGGTATCCCGGACCCTTTCCGAGCAGTACTTC
CASSPVSRTLSEQYF
>.|TRBJ2-5|.|TRBV11-3
TGTGCCAGCAGCATTGGGGGACAACGGGAGACCCAGTACTTC
CASSIGGQRETQYF
>once|TRBJ2-1|.|TRBV11-2
TGTGCCAGCAGCTTAGATCCCGCGGGCATCTCCTACAATGAGCAGTTCTTC
CASSLDPAGISYNEQFF
>.|TRBJ2-5|.|TRBV27
TGTGCCAGCAGTTTAAGAGCGCAAGAGACCCAGTACTTC
CASSLRAQETQYF
>.|TRBJ2-7|TRBD1|TRBV2
TGTGCCAGCTACCGGGACAGGGGACCGCTGAGCTCCTACGAGCAGTACTTC
CASYRDRGPLSSYEQYF
>.|TRBJ2-5|.|TRBV10-2
TGCGCCAGCAGGGAGGGTACAGAGACCCAGTACTTC
CASREGTETQYF
>once|TRBJ2-7|.|TRBV5-5
TGTGCCAGCAGAATCGGACAGATAGCAATCTACGAGCAGTACTTC
CASRIGQIAIYEQYF
>.|TRBJ2-7|TRBD1|TRBV28
TGTGCCAGCAGTGAGAAAAACAGGGGGCTATACGAGCAGTACTTC
CASSEKNRGLYEQYF
>once|TRBJ1-2|TRBD1|TRBV18
TGTGCCAGCACCGAACAGGGGAACTATGGCTACACCTTC
CASTEQGNYGYTF
>.|TRBJ2-3|.|TRBV5-1
TGCGCCAGCAGCTTGGCACGCGGGACCCCAGCAGATACGCAGTATTTT
CASSLARGTPADTQYF
>.|TRBJ2-1|.|TRBV10-3
TGTGCCATCAGTGAGTCAATGAATGAGCAGTTCTTC
CAISESMNEQFF
>.|TRBJ2-3|TRBD2|TRBV4-2
TGTGCCAGCAGCCAGCGGCTAGCGGGAGCATCGGCAGATACGCAGTATTTT
CASSQRLAGASADTQYF
>once|TRBJ2-7|.|TRBV7-8
TGTGCCAGCGGCACTACACAGGGTATCTACGAGCAGTACTTC
CASGTTQGIYEQYF
>.|TRBJ1-3|TRBD1|TRBV2
TGTGCCAGCAGTGTTACAGGGGGCTCTGGAAACACCATATATTTT
CASSVTGGSGNTIYF
>.|TRBJ1-2|TRBD1|TRBV9
TGTGCCAGCAGCGGATCCCGGGACAGGGCGCGTTATGGCTACACCTTC
CASSGSRDRARYGYTF
>.|TRBJ2-4|.|TRBV19
TGTGCCAGTAGCCTCCTTTTAGGTATAGCCAAAAACATTCAGTACTTC
CASSLLLGIAKNIQYF
>.|TRBJ1-1|.|TRBV6-5
TGTGCCAGCAGTTACGCCCCCCCCAGGGACGGACGTGAAGCTTTCTTT
CASSYAPPRDGREAFF
>.|TRBJ2-1|TRBD2|TRBV7-2
TGTGCCAGCAGTCGTGATACTAGCGGACACAATGAGCAGTTCTTC
CASSRDTSGHNEQFF